This T cell receptor (beta chain) was captured by sequencing in a study of T cells in women clearing cervical HPV infection (dated by TCRdb to 2016 to 2019). Study-level background: Cases were about 25 women with histologically confirmed HPV16-related CIN3 or worse, including a couple of invasive cancers. Five blinded duplicates per group were added as quality controls, giving 60 or so samples: some 50 participants and 10 replicates. For cases, the median interval between lesion detection and blood sampling was about 150 days, with an interquartile range of 90 to 200 days. The approximately 26 controls were women who cleared a single incident HPV16 infection within 12 months without developing precancer or cancer. This exploratory proof-of-principle case-control study, nested within the Guanacaste HPV Natural History Study in Costa Rica, compared TCR repertoires among women with different cervical HPV16 outcomes. In the parent cohort, some 11,000 women aged 18 or older were enrolled in Guanacaste, Costa Rica, during about 1992 to 1994 and then followed for under 9 years. A median age of nearly 35 years was observed in cases versus less than 40 in controls, and no significant differences in baseline characteristics were found. Blood from cases was drawn at the visit where the lesion was first identified, while blood from controls was drawn once the infection was no longer detected. Because only a few women had HLA typing data, the possibility that HLA type acted as a confounder could not be ruled out. Cases and controls were matched on age within five years and on year of sample collection.

Here is what the overall study found, with its caveats: Random forest classifiers combining richness and V gene abundances distinguished cases from controls with an estimated AUC of approximately 0.83. TRBV6-7 relative abundance was lower in cases than in controls (roughly 0.12% versus 0.17%; Bonferroni P = 0.0008). TCR repertoire richness was significantly higher in CIN3+ cases than in controls across sequencing depths, while evenness did not differ. Because T-cell numbers per sample were unknown, differences in richness could reflect varying T-cell content rather than repertoire biology. Whether associations preceded infection or resulted from infection could not be shown with the cross-sectional design, and effector/memory subsets and HPV-specific T cells were not isolated.

Worth noting for this clone: It has no known antigen specificity. The sequenced fragment ends 3 residues before the CDR3 boundary, so the rest is inferred from the germline J gene.

Every participant had a single incident cervical HPV16 infection, and women with prevalent HPV16 infections were excluded. Cervical HPV DNA was detected with MY09/MY11 PCR, and genotyping was done by dot-blot hybridization. More than 14 mL of heparinized blood were centrifuged, and the buffy coat was split into aliquots, frozen at -30 degrees C, and then kept at -80 degrees C. QIAGEN kits were used to extract genomic DNA from the buffy coat specimens. V is cut back by 4 bases and J by 5 bases, with 5 bases in the junction unmatched. The germline V gene sets CDR1 to ENHRY and CDR2 to SYGVKD. Taken from cysteine to phenylalanine, the CDR3 has 14 residues. The DNA shown is the part of the CDR3 that was read: 33 bases, in frame from base 1. TCR beta CDR3 regions were amplified by multiplex PCR using the immunoSEQ assay from an average of about 1,200 ng genomic DNA per sample. To correct primer bias, the assay used a complete synthetic TCR repertoire to set an amplification baseline. The amplicons were sequenced using the Illumina platform. The paper's processing steps were these. Sequences were error-corrected by clustering with frequency ratios and a modified nearest-neighbor algorithm, then analyzed in the immunoSEQ Analyzer with IMGT gene definitions. At each rarefaction depth, TCR richness and evenness were averaged over 20 rarefaction repeats, and samples with fewer sequences than the depth were excluded. Wilcoxon rank sum tests with FDR correction were used to compare relative abundances of V, D and J genes between the groups. Blinded duplicates gave an intraclass correlation of roughly 95% for TCR richness and an average of about 76% across some 69 gene segments. TCRdb mirrors the immuneACCESS table, restricted to in-frame sequences. Some clones are absent from its copies; in checked studies, under half trace to an unresolved V gene, and the reason for the others is unknown. V and J calls and clone size come straight from that table; D and trimming were deduced from the DNA. The sample table includes approximately 26,000 clones. 11% of the sample comes from the top ten.

This receptor was taken from a woman between 18 and 70 years old with a cervical HPV16 infection that either progressed to CIN3+ or cleared (not recorded which). The sequenced sample consisted of blood buffy coat. In this chain, TRBV10-3 is recombined with TRBJ1-1, and 9 bases in between align with TRBD1. The CDR3 protein is CAISGTGEGTEAFF. CDR3 DNA, as far as it was read: TGTGCCATCAGTGGGACAGGGGAGGGGACTGAA.